This T cell receptor (beta chain) came from a study of blood T cell repertoires in COVID-19. Across the study: Spain, Italy and the United States supplied samples that represented acute and convalescent COVID-19. T cells, B-cell-depleted T cells, or PBMCs supplied cDNA or gDNA.

Methods used by the authors: Using reference gene primer amplification, nucleated cell counts were estimated. Profiled with immunoSEQ multiplex PCR; TCRdb holds only in-frame clones, not every one. D and trimming were read from the DNA, whereas the V and J calls and clone size are those reported in that table. The sample gives about 160,000 clones, under 95% of which show up once; 2% to 3% is in the top ten. The sequence derives from a man between 18 and 29 years old with acute or convalescent COVID-19. Sequencing was carried out using peripheral blood.

For the CDR3, the DNA is TGTGCCAGCAGCGATTGGGACAGGGGGCCCGATAATTCACCCCTCCACTTT. This gives the protein CASSDWDRGPDNSPLHF. The V gene is TRBV5-4, the J gene TRBJ1-6; 12 positions match TRBD1. This CDR3 has 17 residues. The germline V gene has CDR1 SGHNT and CDR2 YYREEE (reference sequence). V lost 4 bases to trimming and J lost 5 bases; unmatched junction nucleotides: 7.